This T cell receptor (beta chain) was captured by sequencing in a study of neurological immune-mediated disorders. Points from the study as a whole: While HTLV-1-associated myelopathy showed the greatest TCR clonal expansion, multiple sclerosis showed the least, falling below healthy controls. Private repertoires in all groups were suggested by the absence of shared CDR3 amino acid sequences among expanded clones across subjects.

5'RACE employing 10-nucleotide random UMIs yielded the cDNA. One entry per CDR3 protein, called by TCRdb with MiXCR from the 5' RACE reads. The sample yields about 52,000 distinct CDR3 sequences, around 4% seen once. Germline lookup yields CDR1 SGDLS and CDR2 YYNGEE. With V trimmed by 0 bases and J by 2 bases, 6 bases remained unmatched. The CDR3 contains 16 residues. This clonotype was seen at least ten times. Its antigen remains unknown. This sequence originates from a man between 60 and 70 years old with multiple sclerosis. Sequences were obtained from PBMCs. The chain employs TRBV9 and TRBJ2-7; 9 nucleotides match TRBD2. The CDR3 is CASSVGAGGNPYEQYF. DNA of the CDR3: TGTGCCAGCAGCGTAGGAGCGGGAGGTAATCCCTACGAGCAGTACTTC.